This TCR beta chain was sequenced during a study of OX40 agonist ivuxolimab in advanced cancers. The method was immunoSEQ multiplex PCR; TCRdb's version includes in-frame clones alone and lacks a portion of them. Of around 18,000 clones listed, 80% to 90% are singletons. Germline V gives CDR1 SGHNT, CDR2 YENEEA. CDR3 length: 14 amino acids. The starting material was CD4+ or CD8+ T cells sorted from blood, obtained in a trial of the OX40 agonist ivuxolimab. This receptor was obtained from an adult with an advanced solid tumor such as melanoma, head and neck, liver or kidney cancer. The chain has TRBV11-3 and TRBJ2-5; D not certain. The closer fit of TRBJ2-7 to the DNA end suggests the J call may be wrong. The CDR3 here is CASSLPLKAYEQYF. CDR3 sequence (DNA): TGTGCCAGCAGCTTACCCCTAAAAGCCTACGAGCAGTACTTC.